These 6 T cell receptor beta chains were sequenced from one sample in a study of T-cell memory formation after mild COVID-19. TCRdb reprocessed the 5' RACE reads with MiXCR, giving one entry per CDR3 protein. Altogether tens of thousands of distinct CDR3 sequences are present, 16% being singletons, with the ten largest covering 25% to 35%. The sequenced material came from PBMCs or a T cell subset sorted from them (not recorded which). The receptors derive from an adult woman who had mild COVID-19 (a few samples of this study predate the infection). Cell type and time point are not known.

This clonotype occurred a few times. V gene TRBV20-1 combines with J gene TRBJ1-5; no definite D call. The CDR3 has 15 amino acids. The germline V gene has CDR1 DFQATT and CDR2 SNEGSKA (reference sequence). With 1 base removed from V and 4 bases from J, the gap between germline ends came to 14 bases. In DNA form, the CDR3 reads TGCAGTGCTAGAGCGTCCCGCGAGCGGAATCAGCCCCAGCATTTT. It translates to CSARASRERNQPQHF.

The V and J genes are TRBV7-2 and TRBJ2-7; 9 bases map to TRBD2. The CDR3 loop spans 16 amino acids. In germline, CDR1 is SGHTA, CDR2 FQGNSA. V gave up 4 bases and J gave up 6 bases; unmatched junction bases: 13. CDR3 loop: CASSSLVGTSLFEQYF. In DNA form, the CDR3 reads TGTGCCAGCAGCTCACTCGTAGGGACTAGCCTTTTCGAGCAGTACTTC. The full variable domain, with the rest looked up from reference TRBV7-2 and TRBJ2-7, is GAGVSQSPSNKVTEKGKDVELRCDPISGHTALYWYRQSLGQGLEFLIYFQGNSAPDKSGLPSDRFSAERTGGSVSTLTIQRTQQEDSAVYLCASSSLVGTSLFEQYFGPGTRLTVT.

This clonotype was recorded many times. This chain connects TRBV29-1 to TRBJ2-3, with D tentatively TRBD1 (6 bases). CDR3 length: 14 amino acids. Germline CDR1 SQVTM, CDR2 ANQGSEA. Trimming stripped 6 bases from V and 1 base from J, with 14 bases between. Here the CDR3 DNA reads TGCAGCGTCCCCCCGGGACAACGCACAGATACGCAGTATTTT. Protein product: CSVPPGQRTDTQYF.

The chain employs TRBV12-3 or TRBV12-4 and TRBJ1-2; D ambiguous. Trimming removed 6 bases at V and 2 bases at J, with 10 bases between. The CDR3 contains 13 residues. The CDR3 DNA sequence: TGTGCCAGCAGGCTCGACGGGAACTATGGCTACACCTTC. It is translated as CASRLDGNYGYTF.

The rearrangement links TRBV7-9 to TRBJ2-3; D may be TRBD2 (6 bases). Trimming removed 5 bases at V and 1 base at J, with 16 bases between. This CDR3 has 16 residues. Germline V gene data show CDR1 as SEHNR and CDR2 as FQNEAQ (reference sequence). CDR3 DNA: TGTGCCAGCAGCGTAACAGCGGGTTACGGCACAGATACGCAGTATTTT. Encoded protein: CASSVTAGYGTDTQYF.

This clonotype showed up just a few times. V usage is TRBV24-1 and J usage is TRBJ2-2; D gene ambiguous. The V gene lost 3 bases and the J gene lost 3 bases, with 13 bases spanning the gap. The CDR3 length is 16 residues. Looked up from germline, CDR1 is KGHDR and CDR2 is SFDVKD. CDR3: CATSDGLLVDTGELFF. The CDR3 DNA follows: TGTGCCACCAGTGATGGGTTGCTCGTCGACACCGGGGAGCTGTTTTTT.